These T cell receptor beta chains were read from a single sample in a study of T cell changes during pregnancy in multiple sclerosis. Data came from immunoSEQ multiplex PCR; TCRdb stores just in-frame clones and leaves some out. The profile shows about 30,000 clones, approximately 90% of them singletons. This specimen consisted of CD8+ T cells from peripheral blood mononuclear cells, obtained in the second trimester of pregnancy. The receptor source for this set is a female donor with multiple sclerosis, enrolled in a pregnancy study. Each CDR3 is given with its conserved first and last residue. Fields, in order: J gene, D gene, V gene, clone size, CDR3 protein, CDR3 DNA. The D gene is left open where the match is weak. Rows may omit the clone size; those that give it use once, few, many or a size class.

>TRBJ1-2|TRBD1|TRBV29-1|NA
CSVEDVGTGGPNYGYTF
TGCAGCGTTGAAGACGTAGGGACAGGGGGCCCTAACTATGGCTACACCTTC
>TRBJ1-4|TRBD1|TRBV27|NA
CASTFPGQAYSTNEKLFF
TGTGCCAGCACCTTCCCGGGACAGGCTTACTCAACTAATGAAAAACTGTTTTTT
>TRBJ2-1|TRBD2|TRBV7-2|NA
CASSSSGSRDEQFF
TGTGCCAGCAGCTCAAGCGGGAGTAGGGATGAGCAGTTCTTC
>TRBJ2-7|TRBD2|TRBV4-2|NA
CASSPLAGVDEQYF
TGTGCCAGCAGCCCCCTAGCGGGAGTTGACGAGCAGTACTTC
>TRBJ2-1|TRBD2|TRBV30|NA
CAWTGLAGGRSLGEQFF
TGTGCCTGGACCGGACTAGCGGGAGGGCGATCCCTGGGTGAGCAGTTCTTC
>TRBJ2-5|TRBD2|TRBV4-2|NA
CASSQVYGLAGETQYF
TGTGCCAGCAGCCAAGTGTATGGACTAGCGGGAGAGACCCAGTACTTC
>TRBJ1-4|NA|TRBV28|NA
CASSLGGKGEKLFF
TGTGCCAGCAGTTTAGGGGGGAAGGGCGAAAAACTGTTTTTT
>TRBJ2-7|NA|TRBV30|NA
CAWSVGNYYEQYF
TGTGCCTGGAGTGTAGGAAACTACTACGAGCAGTACTTC
>TRBJ2-2|TRBD2|TRBV6-5|NA
CASTGGGSNTGELFF
TGTGCCAGCACCGGGGGGGGCAGCAACACCGGGGAGCTGTTTTTT
>TRBJ2-1|NA|TRBV7-9|NA
CASSLDGDNEQFF
TGTGCCAGCAGCTTAGACGGGGACAATGAGCAGTTCTTC
>TRBJ2-1|NA|TRBV27|NA
CASSLQESGNLEQFF
TGTGCCAGCAGTTTACAGGAATCCGGGAACCTTGAGCAGTTCTTC
>TRBJ2-7|TRBD1|TRBV5-1|NA
CASSLVGTGVSYEQYF
TGCGCCAGCAGCTTGGTTGGGACAGGGGTCTCCTACGAGCAGTACTTC
>TRBJ1-2|NA|TRBV7-2|medium-sized
CASSLASGGYGYTF
TGTGCCAGCAGCTTAGCGTCGGGGGGCTATGGCTACACCTTC
>TRBJ1-2|NA|TRBV5-4|NA
CAVDWGGGYTF
TGTGCCGTCGATTGGGGCGGTGGCTACACCTTC
>TRBJ2-1|NA|TRBV6-1|NA
CATMTPGLRDNEQFF
TGTGCCACAATGACGCCCGGGTTGCGAGACAATGAGCAGTTCTTC
>TRBJ2-3|TRBD2|TRBV4-1|few
CASSQDGAGDWTDTQYF
TGCGCCAGCAGCCAAGATGGGGCGGGAGATTGGACAGATACGCAGTATTTT
>TRBJ1-5|TRBD1|TRBV5-5|once
CASSFTGTGDIRAQHF
TGTGCCAGCAGCTTTACCGGGACAGGAGATATCAGGGCCCAGCATTTT
>TRBJ1-1|NA|TRBV7-4|NA
CASSFSDRPQRLNTEAFF
TGTGCCAGCAGCTTCTCCGACAGACCCCAGAGATTGAACACTGAAGCTTTCTTT
>TRBJ2-7|TRBD2|TRBV12-5|NA
CASGLVSGLADHEQYF
TGTGCTAGTGGTTTGGTATCCGGTCTAGCGGACCACGAGCAGTACTTC
>TRBJ2-1|TRBD2|TRBV7-9|once
CASSSWAGGPDEQFF
TGTGCCAGCAGCTCATGGGCGGGAGGGCCGGATGAGCAGTTCTTC
>TRBJ1-1|TRBD1|TRBV28|NA
CASSRRQGRATEAFF
TGTGCCAGCAGTCGAAGACAGGGAAGAGCCACTGAAGCTTTCTTT
>TRBJ1-6|NA|TRBV6-6|NA
CASSILPLMEPLHF
TGTGCCAGCAGCATACTCCCATTGATGGAGCCCCTCCACTTT
>TRBJ2-7|NA|TRBV21-1|NA
CASSNRDRGLYEQYF
TGTGCCAGCAGCAACCGGGACAGGGGGTTGTACGAGCAGTACTTC
>TRBJ2-1|TRBD2|TRBV11-2|NA
CASSWTSGVNEQFF
TGTGCCAGCAGCTGGACTAGCGGGGTAAATGAGCAGTTCTTC
>TRBJ2-5|TRBD2|TRBV15|NA
CATSSRTSGETQYF
TGTGCCACCAGCAGTCGGACTAGCGGGGAGACCCAGTACTTC
>TRBJ2-6|TRBD1|TRBV28|NA
CASEGQAHSGANVLTF
TGTGCCAGCGAGGGACAGGCGCACTCTGGGGCCAACGTCCTGACTTTC
>TRBJ1-2|TRBD1|TRBV4-1|NA
CASSPGTGHRGYTF
TGCGCCAGCAGCCCCGGGACAGGGCACCGAGGCTACACCTTC
>TRBJ2-7|TRBD1|TRBV6-5|NA
CASSVRDRTYEQYF
TGTGCCAGCAGTGTCCGGGACAGGACCTACGAGCAGTACTTC
>TRBJ2-5|TRBD1|TRBV30|NA
CAWTGTGGLETQYF
TGTGCCTGGACCGGGACAGGGGGATTAGAGACCCAGTACTTC
>TRBJ2-5|TRBD2|TRBV25-1|NA
CASSGPLSGKETQYF
TGTGCCAGCAGTGGACCCCTTAGCGGGAAAGAGACCCAGTACTTC
>TRBJ2-7|TRBD1|TRBV19|NA
CASSIGTGTYEQYF
TGTGCCAGTAGTATAGGGACAGGGACCTACGAGCAGTACTTC